This TCR beta chain was obtained from a study of glioma-infiltrating T cells after dendritic cell vaccination. Study-wide background: Glioblastoma patients came from Phase I and II dendritic cell vaccination trials. Autologous tumor lysate-pulsed dendritic cell vaccination was given between the early 2000s and the early 2010s.

Stated time point: after dendritic cell vaccination, including at tumor progression/relapse. Worth noting for this clone: Its antigen is not known.

Findings and limits, study-wide: Estimated pretreatment TIL content predicted outcome after dendritic cell vaccination. Few patients contributed both blood and tumor specimens.

Libraries were prepared by immunoSEQ multiplex PCR; TCRdb keeps only in-frame clonotypes and omits some of them. This sample has some 10,000 clones, with roughly 86% found just once. The clonotype was recovered from a human donor with glioblastoma. The sequencing used blood, collected after dendritic cell vaccination.

CDR3 protein: CASSLVGGILSTEAFF. Here the CDR3 DNA reads TGTGCCAGCAGCTTAGTGGGGGGGATCCTGAGTACTGAAGCTTTCTTT. This chain joins TRBV11-1 and TRBJ1-1; a possible D gene is TRBD1 (5 bases). Germline V CDR1 and CDR2: SGHAT, FQDESV (reference sequence). The V gene lost 1 base and the J gene lost 5 bases, with 17 bases spanning the gap. The CDR3 length is 16 residues.